This T cell receptor (beta chain) was retrieved from a study of early T cells in non-severe SARS-CoV-2 infection (dated by TCRdb to the early 2020s). For the wider study: Because TCR sequencing relied on bulk RNA taken from unsorted whole blood, pairing of alpha and beta chains was not possible.

The library relied on 5' RACE. These reads were obtained on a NextSeq 500. Unique molecular identifiers were attached to individual cDNA molecules in the TCR library protocol so that sequencing error and PCR bias could be corrected. Both TCR alpha and beta chains were sequenced, and tight co-correlation was observed between alpha and beta sequence abundances in each sample. From the authors' description of their analysis: V gene, J gene and CDR3 annotation of TCR sequences was performed with Decombinator V4. TCRs were defined as expanded if a significant change between any two time points was detected under a Poisson model with p below 0.0001. Abundances of TCRs were expressed as counts per million after normalisation to the total number of TCRs sequenced in each sample. TRAV1-2 paired with TRAJ12, TRAJ20 or TRAJ33 defined MAIT TCRs, while TRAV10 paired with TRAJ18 defined iNKT TCRs. VDJdb, accessed 1 November 2021, was searched for CMV, EBV and SARS-CoV-2 annotated TCRs, with TCRs annotated for multiple antigens excluded. In TCRdb, the public reads were trimmed at Q25 with fastp and aligned with MiXCR, with productive beta chains retained. Every distinct CDR3 protein forms one entry, paired with its most common genes and DNA. The V and J calls were not made by the authors but by TCRdb's processing. For this sample there are 100,000 to 130,000 distinct CDR3 sequences; 9% to 13% appear just once. Clones ranked in the top ten supply 3% to 3.5% of the sample.

A few counts support this clonotype. Its target antigen remains unknown. The input lacks base qualities; no much larger clone sits a single base away. What the study reported, not specific to this receptor: VDJdb matching was skewed toward anti-spike CD8 responses and likely underestimated virus-specific expansions by missing private and CD4 specificities.

A case-control design nested within a healthcare worker cohort in London, UK, was used, with weekly nasopharyngeal swab PCR tests and blood sampling performed. Healthcare workers were recruited between 23 and 31 March 2020, during the week of the UK lockdown, and were followed weekly for up to about 15 weeks. Trimmed from V: 7 bases; trimmed from J: 2 bases; junction bases lacking a gene match: 7. Reading the germline V gene (reference sequence) gives CDR1 DFQATT and CDR2 SNEGSKA. Inclusive of the bounding cysteine and phenylalanine, the CDR3 is 13 residues long. Of the read, only the CDR3 DNA is kept; its 39 bases are in frame from base 1.

Sequencing was carried out using whole blood. The chain is made from TRBV20-1 and TRBJ1-2; 7 central nucleotides agree with TRBD1. This receptor was identified in an adult who was a healthcare worker with PCR-confirmed SARS-CoV-2 infection or an uninfected control (not recorded which). The CDR3 reads CSVVGGTNYGYTF. The nucleotide sequence is TGCAGTGTCGTAGGGGGCACGAACTATGGCTACACCTTC.